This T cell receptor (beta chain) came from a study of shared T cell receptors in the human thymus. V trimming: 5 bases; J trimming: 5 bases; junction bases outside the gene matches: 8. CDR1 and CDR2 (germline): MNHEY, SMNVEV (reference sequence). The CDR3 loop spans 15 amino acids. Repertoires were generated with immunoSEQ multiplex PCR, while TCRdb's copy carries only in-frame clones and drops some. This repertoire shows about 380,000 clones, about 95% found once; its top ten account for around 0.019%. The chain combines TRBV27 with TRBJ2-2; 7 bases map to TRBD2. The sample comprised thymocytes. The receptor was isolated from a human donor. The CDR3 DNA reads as TGTGCCAGCAGTCTACGTGGTAGCGGGACCGGGGAGCTGTTTTTT. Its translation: CASSLRGSGTGELFF.